These 5 T cell receptor beta chains were all obtained from the same sample, sequenced in a study of T-cell reconstitution after alpha-beta-depleted transplantation in children. Researchers prepared the TCRbeta library using unique molecular identifiers, the study reports. MiXCR, applied by TCRdb to the PCR reads, yields one record per CDR3 protein. Of around 480,000 distinct CDR3 sequences listed, approximately 29% are singletons. This material consisted of PBMCs from the stem cell graft donor, taken from the stem cell graft. All receptors derive from a human donor who donated a stem cell graft to a child with aplastic anemia.

The CDR3 region is CASSSARDSQETQYF. The CDR3 region has the DNA TGTGCCAGCAGCTCCGCCCGGGACAGCCAAGAGACCCAGTACTTC. V usage is TRBV7-1 and J usage is TRBJ2-5, with 7 bases identical to TRBD1. TRBV7-1 is sorted into the ORF group, with uncertain function. Losses at the gene ends were 3 bases for V and 1 base for J; bases not matched to a gene: 5. The length of the CDR3 is 15 residues.

This sequence joins TRBV15 and TRBJ2-1; D might be TRBD1 (7 bases). The V end was cut by 5 bases, the J end by 8 bases, with 16 bases between. This CDR3 is 14 amino acids long. Germline lookup yields CDR1 LNHNV and CDR2 YYDKDF (reference sequence). The CDR3 loop reads CATSPPQGGHEQFF. As DNA, the CDR3 is TGTGCCACCAGCCCCCCTCAGGGGGGCCATGAGCAGTTCTTC.

This clonotype came up a few times. J is TRBJ1-1 and V is TRBV6-1; 9 nucleotides agree with TRBD1. The CDR3 runs to 14 residues. From germline, CDR1 is MNHNS and CDR2 SASEGT. V shed 8 bases, J shed 1 base, and the junction held 5 bases outside the gene matches. Written as DNA, the CDR3 is TGTGCCAGCCAAGACAGGGGGACGAACACTGAAGCTTTCTTT. Translation: CASQDRGTNTEAFF.

This chain uses TRBV12-3 or TRBV12-4 with TRBJ2-3; possible D gene TRBD2, 5 bases. V was shortened by 6 bases and J by 6 bases, with 16 bases between the two germline ends. The CDR3 totals 14 residues. CDR3 loop: CASRIAGGRDTQYF. In nucleotides, the CDR3 is TGTGCCAGCAGGATTGCTGGAGGCCGCGATACGCAGTATTTT.

CDR3 region: CSARDPLTYEQYV. CDR3 DNA: TGCAGTGCTAGAGATCCCCTTACCTACGAGCAGTACGTC. This chain links TRBV20-1 with TRBJ2-7; D is unclear. V dropped 0 bases and J dropped 2 bases, with 8 bases sitting between them. CDR3 size: 13 residues. Germline loops: CDR1 DFQATT, CDR2 SNEGSKA (reference sequence).